The 8 T cell receptor beta chains below were found in one sample sequenced in a study of T cell repertoires in cytomegalovirus infection. TCRdb used MiXCR to reprocess the reads, holding one entry per CDR3 protein. The sample gives a few hundred thousand distinct CDR3 sequences, just under 40% of which show up once; 48% is in the top ten. No antigen is known for these receptors. The specimen comprised cultured PBMCs, sampled from culture after CMV antigen stimulation. The receptors were sampled from a human donor in good health (CMV status not recorded). Some clones in this sample may be carry-over from other donors' samples.

Written as DNA, the CDR3 is TGTGCCAGCAGCATCGGACTAGCGGGAGGTGCTACGCAGTATTTT. Translating gives CASSIGLAGGATQYF. The chain has TRBV7-2 and TRBJ2-3, with 14 bases matching TRBD2. The J segment lost 8 bases and the V segment lost 5 bases, leaving 6 bases of the junction unmatched. The CDR3 length is 15 residues. CDR1 and CDR2 (germline): SGHTA, FQGNSA.

The chain joins TRBV3-1 to TRBJ2-7; the D is unclear. V was pared by 3 bases and J by 6 bases, with 12 bases between. Germline V gives CDR1 LGHDT, CDR2 YNNKEL (reference sequence). This CDR3 comprises 13 residues. CDR3: CASSQGGISEQYF. The CDR3 DNA reads TGTGCCAGCAGCCAGGGTGGGATAAGCGAGCAGTACTTC.

Concerning this clonotype itself: One end of the junction is discordant with germline, which a read error may explain. The CDR3 sequence: CASSTQVQGGEQFF. The CDR3 DNA is TGTGCCAGCAGCACTCAAGTACAGGGGGGTGAGCAGTTCTTC. The gene calls are TRBV4-1 and TRBJ2-1, with 8 bases that match TRBD1. Germline V gene data show CDR1 as MGHRA and CDR2 as YSYEKL. The CDR3 has 14 residues.

The chain links TRBV4-3 to TRBJ1-5; D is undetermined. Germline-derived CDR1 and CDR2 are LGHNA and YSLEER. V lost 1 base, J lost 5 bases, and 12 bases lay in between. This CDR3 is 15 amino acids long. DNA for the CDR3: TGCGCCAGCAGCCAAGGTTTCTCCGCCGATCAGCCCCAGCATTTT. This encodes CASSQGFSADQPQHF.

V gene TRBV7-9 combines with J gene TRBJ2-5, with D perhaps matching TRBD2 (5 bases). There are 14 residues in the CDR3. V was pared by 0 bases and J by 5 bases, with 10 bases between. The germline CDR1 and CDR2 sequences are SEHNR and FQNEAQ (reference sequence). CDR3 coding DNA: TGTGCCAGCAGCTTAGCGCCTAGCCCCGAGACCCAGTACTTC. Translation gives CASSLAPSPETQYF.

This chain uses TRBV7-2 with TRBJ1-5; D gene unclear. The germline V gene encodes CDR1 SGHTA and CDR2 FQGNSA. Trimming removed 2 bases from V and 7 bases from J, with 12 bases in between. The CDR3 sequence is 14 residues long. CDR3 amino acids: CASSLIVPGQPQHF. The CDR3 DNA follows: TGTGCCAGCAGCTTAATCGTTCCGGGGCAGCCCCAGCATTTT.

There are many counts of this clonotype. The chain is built from TRBV27 and TRBJ2-1; 11 bases match TRBD2. This CDR3 comprises 15 residues. V gave up 5 bases and J gave up 4 bases; unmatched junction bases: 4. Germline V gene lookup returns CDR1 MNHEY and CDR2 SMNVEV (reference sequence). The CDR3 nucleotides read TGTGCCAGCAGTACAGGGACTAGCGGATACAATGAGCAGTTCTTC. Protein product: CASSTGTSGYNEQFF.

This clonotype appeared a single time. The genes are TRBV20-1 and TRBJ1-2; a possible D gene is TRBD1 (6 bases). Germline V gene data show CDR1 as DFQATT and CDR2 as SNEGSKA (reference sequence). CDR3 length: 16 residues. V lost 3 bases, J lost 6 bases, and 23 bases lay in between. The CDR3 DNA reads as TGCAGTGCTAGTCTGACCGGGGCAGGGGATCAGGATGGCTACACCTTC. It yields the protein CSASLTGAGDQDGYTF.